This T cell receptor (beta chain) appears in the sequencing data of a study of CD8+ T cells in alopecia areata. Germline V gene lookup returns CDR1 MGHDK and CDR2 SYGVNS. CDR3 size: 13 residues. The V end lost 5 bases, the J end lost 5 bases, and 12 bases lay between the germline ends. Sequencing relied on a cDNA template that was reverse transcribed from extracted RNA. TCRdb's table, derived via immunoSEQ multiplex PCR, lists solely in-frame clones and lacks some. The sample records approximately 210,000 clones, around 65% being singletons. General observations from the study: Among the cells sequenced in scalp samples are also the resident alphabeta T cells of normal skin. Persistence in scalp and blood during tofacitinib was observed for many expanded lesional clones.

This clone was seen more than once but under ten times. As yet, its antigen is unknown. Treatment denoted: oral pan-JAK inhibitor, 5-10 mg twice daily. The chain uses TRBV25-1 and TRBJ1-2, with no clear D. The sequenced sample was CD4+ T cells sorted from blood, obtained at week 4, from a patient treated with tofacitinib. The TCR comes from a human donor with alopecia areata. The CDR3 region is CASSKLTEYGYTF. CDR3 nucleotides: TGTGCCAGCAGTAAACTGACGGAGTATGGCTACACCTTC.